This TCR beta chain was obtained from a study of blood T cell repertoires in COVID-19. Study-wide context: The study drew acute and convalescent COVID-19 samples from the United States, Italy and Spain. PBMCs, B-cell-depleted T cells, or T cells provided the cDNA or gDNA that made up the material.

In the original analysis: Estimates of nucleated cell counts were drawn from the amplification of reference gene primers. The repertoire was sequenced with immunoSEQ multiplex PCR; TCRdb's copy has only in-frame clones and lacks some. D and trimming come from the DNA, and the V and J calls and clone size come from that table. The sample contains approximately 70,000 clones, over 75% of which appear only once. CDR1 SGDLS and CDR2 YYNGEE come from the germline V gene. This CDR3 spans 18 amino acids. V lost 3 bases to trimming and J lost 0 bases, with 19 bases between them. Sequencing was performed on peripheral blood. The rearrangement uses TRBV9 and TRBJ2-1, with D hard to call. The receptor's source is a woman under 30 with acute or convalescent COVID-19. The CDR3 reads CASSANPSSGLSYNEQFF. CDR3 nucleotides: TGTGCCAGCAGCGCGAACCCTAGTTCCGGTCTCTCCTACAATGAGCAGTTCTTC.